A selection of T cell receptor beta chains follows, all from one sample in a study of blood T cell repertoires in COVID-19. The assay was immunoSEQ multiplex PCR, and TCRdb's table has in-frame clones only and misses some. This table has roughly 42,000 clones, around 79% appearing once. The specimen was peripheral blood. The source of these receptors is an elderly woman with acute or convalescent COVID-19. Both conserved end residues are part of each CDR3. A D gene is named only where the DNA matches it firmly. Some rows have no size entry. The others give once, few or many, or a class for an expanded clone.

CSVEGTGGTVNHNYGYTF	TGCAGCGTTGAAGGGACAGGGGGCACCGTAAACCATAACTATGGCTACACCTTC	TRBV29-1	TRBJ1-2	NA	TRBD1
CASSLVGLAGRGEQFF	TGTGCCAGCAGCTTAGTGGGACTAGCGGGAAGGGGTGAGCAGTTCTTC	TRBV7-2	TRBJ2-1	NA	TRBD2
CASRPSPGRDEQFF	TGTGCCAGCAGACCTTCCCCCGGGAGGGATGAGCAGTTCTTC	TRBV6-5	TRBJ2-1	NA	TRBD2
CASSRRGRESYEQYF	TGTGCCAGCAGCCGGCGCGGGCGGGAAAGCTACGAGCAGTACTTC	TRBV14	TRBJ2-7	NA	NA
CASSLVGGRAHEQYF	TGTGCCAGCAGCTTGGTGGGCGGGAGGGCCCACGAGCAGTACTTC	TRBV5-4	TRBJ2-7	NA	TRBD2
CASSKREGNTGELFF	TGTGCCAGCAGTAAGCGGGAGGGTAACACCGGGGAGCTGTTTTTT	TRBV11-2	TRBJ2-2	NA	TRBD2
CASSLEGQANSPLHF	TGTGCCAGCAGCCTAGAGGGACAGGCCAATTCACCCCTCCACTTT	TRBV7-2	TRBJ1-6	NA	TRBD1
CAWNDGPGGYEQYF	TGTGCCTGGAACGACGGGCCGGGAGGGTACGAGCAGTACTTC	TRBV30	TRBJ2-7	NA	TRBD2
CASSDTGAGNTIYF	TGTGCCAGCAGTGATACAGGGGCTGGAAACACCATATATTTT	TRBV6-1	TRBJ1-3	NA	TRBD1
CASSEADMYGYTF	TGCGCCAGCAGTGAGGCAGATATGTATGGCTACACCTTC	TRBV10-2	TRBJ1-2	NA	NA
CASSRGGNYEQYF	TGTGCCAGCAGCCGCGGGGGAAATTACGAGCAGTACTTC	TRBV9	TRBJ2-7	NA	TRBD2
CASSSGTGGQTEAFF	TGTGCCAGCAGCTCCGGGACAGGGGGACAAACTGAAGCTTTCTTT	TRBV7-2	TRBJ1-1	few	TRBD1
CASRGQGLDEQYF	TGTGCCAGCAGGGGACAGGGCCTGGACGAGCAGTACTTC	TRBV12-3/TRBV12-4	TRBJ2-7	NA	TRBD1
CASSRRGTYGYTF	TGTGCCAGCAGTAGGAGGGGAACCTATGGCTACACCTTC	TRBV5-6	TRBJ1-2	NA	NA
CACPDRGPEKLFF	TGTGCCTGTCCGGACAGGGGGCCCGAAAAACTGTTTTTT	TRBV30	TRBJ1-4	NA	TRBD1
CASSPQTLEAFF	TGTGCCAGCAGTCCACAGACACTTGAAGCTTTCTTT	TRBV28	TRBJ1-1	NA	NA
CASSVRQGKEYTGELFF	TGTGCCAGCAGCGTTCGCCAGGGGAAGGAGTACACCGGGGAGCTGTTTTTT	TRBV9	TRBJ2-2	NA	NA
CAWSIGQGENEKLFF	TGTGCCTGGAGTATCGGACAGGGAGAAAATGAAAAACTGTTTTTT	TRBV30	TRBJ1-4	NA	TRBD1
CASSLGQGETQYF	TGTGCCAGCAGCTTAGGGCAGGGGGAGACCCAGTACTTC	TRBV7-9	TRBJ2-5	NA	NA
CASSLGGLSNEQYF	TGCGCCAGCAGCCTCGGCGGCCTGTCAAACGAGCAGTACTTC	TRBV4-3	TRBJ2-7	NA	NA
CASSEPSRNEQFF	TGCGCCAGCAGTGAGCCCTCCCGCAATGAGCAGTTCTTC	TRBV10-2	TRBJ2-1	NA	NA
CASSEAGGRQPQHF	TGTGCCAGCAGTGAAGCAGGGGGCAGGCAGCCCCAGCATTTT	TRBV2	TRBJ1-5	NA	TRBD1
CASSPRQGYEKLFF	TGTGCCAGCTCACCGAGACAGGGCTATGAAAAACTGTTTTTT	TRBV18	TRBJ1-4	NA	TRBD1
CASSLAGGGYNEQFF	TGCGCCAGCAGCTTAGCGGGAGGGGGCTACAATGAGCAGTTCTTC	TRBV5-1	TRBJ2-1	NA	TRBD2
CASSSYTEAFF	TGTGCCAGCAGCTCTTACACTGAAGCTTTCTTT	TRBV7-2	TRBJ1-1	NA	NA
CARTYSLRRDYGYTF	TGTGCCCGAACCTACAGTCTCCGGAGGGACTATGGCTACACCTTC	TRBV30	TRBJ1-2	once	NA
CASVGRTYSYNEQFF	TGTGCCAGCGTGGGGCGGACCTACTCCTACAATGAGCAGTTCTTC	TRBV3-1/TRBV3-2	TRBJ2-1	once	NA
CASSQGWGDSGANVLTF	TGTGCCAGCAGCCAAGGTTGGGGGGACTCTGGGGCCAACGTCCTGACTTTC	TRBV3-1/TRBV3-2	TRBJ2-6	NA	NA
CASSVFGSPGELFF	TGTGCCAGCAGTGTCTTCGGTAGCCCCGGGGAGCTGTTTTTT	TRBV2	TRBJ2-2	few	NA
CASNLNGANTEAFF	TGTGCCAGCAACCTAAATGGGGCCAACACTGAAGCTTTCTTT	TRBV9	TRBJ1-1	few	NA
CACRDRNTEAFF	TGTGCCTGCCGGGACAGAAACACTGAAGCTTTCTTT	TRBV30	TRBJ1-1	NA	TRBD1
CASSLRIAASSYEQYF	TGTGCCAGTAGTCTCAGAATAGCAGCCAGCTCCTACGAGCAGTACTTC	TRBV19	TRBJ2-7	NA	NA
CASSGSHNEKLFF	TGTGCCAGCTCGGGGTCACACAATGAAAAACTGTTTTTT	TRBV11-3	TRBJ1-4	NA	NA
CASSPLAGPVSEQYF	TGTGCCAGCAGCCCGCTAGCGGGCCCGGTTAGTGAGCAGTACTTC	TRBV7-2	TRBJ2-7	NA	TRBD2
CATSRNYGTKDTQYF	TGTGCCACCAGCAGAAACTATGGGACTAAAGATACGCAGTATTTT	TRBV15	TRBJ2-3	NA	TRBD2
CASSLGANEQFF	TGTGCCAGCAGCCTAGGGGCGAATGAGCAGTTCTTC	TRBV5-5	TRBJ2-1	NA	NA
CASSYSRGYGYTF	TGTGCCAGCAGTTACTCGCGGGGGTATGGCTACACCTTC	TRBV6-5	TRBJ1-2	NA	NA
CASSYRVGTEAFF	TGTGCCAGCAGCTACAGGGTGGGGACTGAAGCTTTCTTT	TRBV11-2	TRBJ1-1	NA	NA
CASNRDSSSYEQYF	TGCGCCAGTAACCGGGACAGCAGTTCCTACGAGCAGTACTTC	TRBV10-1	TRBJ2-7	NA	TRBD1
CSVAQGNNSPLHF	TGCAGCGTTGCACAGGGGAATAATTCACCCCTCCACTTT	TRBV29-1	TRBJ1-6	NA	TRBD1
CAITLAGRYEQYF	TGTGCCATTACATTAGCGGGGCGCTACGAGCAGTACTTC	TRBV30	TRBJ2-7	once	TRBD2
CASSIRLAGADTQYF	TGTGCCAGCAGTATTCGACTAGCGGGAGCCGATACGCAGTATTTT	TRBV27	TRBJ2-3	NA	TRBD2
CASSPRDFYEQYF	TGTGCCAGCAGCCCCCGGGACTTCTACGAGCAGTACTTC	TRBV7-9	TRBJ2-7	NA	NA
CSVGDNGLNTEAFF	TGCAGCGTGGGGGACAATGGGTTGAACACTGAAGCTTTCTTT	TRBV29-1	TRBJ1-1	once	NA
CASSYQTPRLAGSYNEQFF	TGCGCCAGCAGCTACCAGACCCCGAGGCTAGCGGGATCGTACAATGAGCAGTTCTTC	TRBV4-1	TRBJ2-1	NA	TRBD2
CASSFRRTGSYNEQFF	TGTGCCAGCAGCTTCCGAAGGACAGGCTCCTACAATGAGCAGTTCTTC	TRBV7-2	TRBJ2-1	NA	TRBD1
CASSSGLTNYGYTF	TGCGCCAGCAGCAGCGGACTCACTAACTATGGCTACACCTTC	TRBV5-1	TRBJ1-2	few	NA
CSVGTDFPPYQETQYF	TGCAGCGTTGGTACCGACTTCCCCCCATACCAAGAGACCCAGTACTTC	TRBV29-1	TRBJ2-5	NA	NA
CASSVGPGAHTQYF	TGTGCCAGCAGCGTAGGGCCGGGAGCTCATACGCAGTATTTT	TRBV9	TRBJ2-3	NA	NA